A single sample is the source of the 14 T cell receptor beta chains below, sequenced in a study of OX40 agonist ivuxolimab in advanced cancers. Here immunoSEQ multiplex PCR was the method, and the copy in TCRdb shows in-frame clones only, minus some. The sample carries about 18,000 clones, about 88% recorded once. Here the sequenced sample was CD4+ or CD8+ T cells sorted from blood, taken in a trial of the OX40 agonist ivuxolimab. These receptors were taken from an adult with an advanced solid tumor such as melanoma, head and neck, liver or kidney cancer.

The chain couples TRBV10-3 to TRBJ2-5; D remains unclear. With 0 bases removed from V and 5 bases from J, the gap between germline ends came to 10 bases. The CDR3 runs 14 residues. Germline values: CDR1 ENHRY, CDR2 SYGVKD. The CDR3 nucleotides are TGTGCCATCAGTGAGTCTGGGTCTTGGGAGACCCAGTACTTC. Its protein product is CAISESGSWETQYF.

The chain combines TRBV2 with TRBJ2-5; 9 bases align to TRBD1. The closer fit of TRBJ2-7 to the DNA end suggests the J call may be wrong. Germline V lookup: CDR1 SNHLY, CDR2 FYNNEI. The CDR3 spans 13 residues. CDR3 sequence: CAGRTGESYEQYF. In DNA form, the CDR3 reads TGTGCCGGCCGGACAGGGGAAAGCTACGAGCAGTACTTC.

The chain is built from TRBV19 and TRBJ1-1, with D hard to call. V was pared by 1 base and J by 1 base, with 4 bases between. CDR1 is LNHDA and CDR2 is SQIVND in the germline V gene (reference sequence). There are 13 residues in the CDR3. The chain's CDR3 is CASSIGGNTEAFF. DNA for the CDR3: TGTGCCAGTAGTATAGGAGGGAACACTGAAGCTTTCTTT.

The V call is TRBV6-5, the J call TRBJ2-5; a weak D match, TRBD2 (5 bases). The CDR3 is 15 amino acids. V lost 2 bases and J 4 bases, leaving 14 bases between the germline ends. Germline values: CDR1 MNHEY, CDR2 SVGAGI. The chain's CDR3 is CASSYDSGSGETQYF. The CDR3 bases are TGTGCCAGCAGTTACGATTCGGGGTCTGGAGAGACCCAGTACTTC.

The chain is built from TRBV7-9 and TRBJ2-5; 7 nucleotides agree with TRBD2. Germline CDR1 reads SEHNR; CDR2 reads FQNEAQ (reference sequence). The CDR3 is made up of 16 amino acids. The junction had 7 bases not matched to a gene; V was cut back by 3 bases and J by 0 bases. The CDR3 here is CASSFWTGGYQETQYF. The CDR3, as DNA: TGTGCCAGCAGCTTCTGGACGGGGGGTTACCAAGAGACCCAGTACTTC. Full variable domain (rest looked up from reference TRBV7-9 and TRBJ2-5): DTGVSQNPRHKITKRGQNVTFRCDPISEHNRLYWYRQTLGQGPEFLTYFQNEAQLEKSRLLSDRFSAERPKGSFSTLEIQRTEQGDSAMYLCASSFWTGGYQETQYFGPGTRLLVL.

This sequence joins TRBV13 and TRBJ2-7; 8 bases map to TRBD2. This CDR3 is built from 15 residues. Germline CDR1 and CDR2: PRHDT and FYEKMQ (reference sequence). Trimming removed 5 bases from V and 2 bases from J; junction bases left unmatched: 8. This chain's CDR3 is CASSAPIAGPYEQYF. The CDR3 DNA is TGTGCCAGCAGCGCCCCTATAGCGGGGCCCTACGAGCAGTACTTC.

The chain has TRBV30 and TRBJ1-4, with D unresolved. V was cut by 3 bases and J by 3 bases, with 11 bases left in between. CDR1 is GTSNPN and CDR2 is SVGIG in the germline V gene (reference sequence). The CDR3 is 14 residues long. The CDR3 DNA is TGTGCCTGGAGATTGGCTGGAGCTAATGAAAAACTGTTTTTT. Translating gives CAWRLAGANEKLFF. Filled out from reference TRBV30 and TRBJ1-4, the complete variable domain reads SQTIHQWPATLVQPVGSPLSLECTVEGTSNPNLYWYRQAAGRGLQLLFYSVGIGQISSEVPQNLSASRPQDRQFILSSKKLLLSDSGFYLCAWRLAGANEKLFFGSGTQLSVL.

As concerns this clone: A read error may produce the germline difference seen at one junction end. This chain connects TRBV4-3 to TRBJ1-4, with 9 nucleotides matching TRBD1. Germline assignment: CDR1 LGHNA and CDR2 YSLEER. The CDR3 spans 15 residues. In DNA form, the CDR3 reads TGCGCCAGCAGCCTAACAGGGGGCACTAAGGAAAAACTGTTTTTT. It specifies CASSLTGGTKEKLFF.

The chain is built from TRBV6-4 and TRBJ2-1, with a tentative D call TRBD2 (5 bases). Trimming pared 0 bases from V and 8 bases from J, leaving 14 bases between. CDR3 size: 15 residues. Germline V gene data show CDR1 as MRHNA and CDR2 as SNTAGT. The CDR3 loop reads CASSDSASKGDEQFF. The CDR3 region has the DNA TGTGCCAGCAGTGACTCCGCTTCAAAGGGAGATGAGCAGTTCTTC.

CDR3 loop: CASFVHLGTEAFF. For the CDR3, the DNA is TGTGCCAGTTTTGTACATCTTGGGACTGAAGCTTTCTTT. This chain uses TRBV6-5 with TRBJ1-1; D uncertain. Trimming cost V 9 bases and J 5 bases, with 16 bases left between them. The CDR3 length is 13 residues. CDR1 MNHEY and CDR2 SVGAGI come from the germline V gene.

The chain employs TRBV5-4 and TRBJ1-1; D is perhaps TRBD1 (5 bases). CDR1 and CDR2 (germline): SGHNT, YYREEE (reference sequence). The CDR3 has 14 residues. V was trimmed by 4 bases and J by 7 bases, leaving 17 bases between them. CDR3 region: CASSHISGEDEAFF. The CDR3 DNA follows: TGTGCCAGCAGCCACATTTCGGGGGAGGATGAAGCTTTCTTT.

The chain joins TRBV2 to TRBJ1-2; D is uncertain. CDR3 length equals 16 residues. Trimming left V 2 bases short and J 0 bases short, with 13 bases between. Per germline, CDR1 SNHLY and CDR2 FYNNEI. For the CDR3, the DNA is TGTGCCAGCAGTGAACCGATAGAAAGAGCTAACTATGGCTACACCTTC. It encodes CASSEPIERANYGYTF.

This rearrangement joins TRBV11-2 to TRBJ2-7; D uncertain. Germline lookup yields CDR1 SGHAT and CDR2 FQNNGV. The V end was cut by 5 bases, the J end by 5 bases, with 10 bases between. CDR3 length: 12 residues. The CDR3 spells CASSVTYNEQYF. The CDR3, as DNA: TGTGCCAGCAGCGTAACCTACAACGAGCAGTACTTC.

The rearrangement uses TRBV30 and TRBJ1-1, with D maybe TRBD1 (6 bases). This CDR3 is built from 12 residues. Germline CDR1 reads GTSNPN; CDR2 reads SVGIG (reference sequence). The V end lost 5 bases, the J end lost 1 base, and 8 bases lay between the germline ends. As DNA, the CDR3 is TGTGCCTGGGGGGGCTGGAACACTGAAGCTTTCTTT. Its translation is CAWGGWNTEAFF. Filled out from reference TRBV30 and TRBJ1-1, the complete variable domain reads SQTIHQWPATLVQPVGSPLSLECTVEGTSNPNLYWYRQAAGRGLQLLFYSVGIGQISSEVPQNLSASRPQDRQFILSSKKLLLSDSGFYLCAWGGWNTEAFFGQGTRLTVV.